This entry is about one T cell receptor beta chain. The data originate from a study of blood T cell repertoires in COVID-19. Turning to the study itself: Donors in the United States, Italy and Spain gave samples during acute or convalescent COVID-19.

Per the authors' pipeline: Amplification from reference gene primers served as the basis for estimated nucleated cell counts. TCRdb keeps only in-frame clones here, not all; method: immunoSEQ multiplex PCR. V, J and clone size are those of that table, while D and trimming were read from the DNA. The sample yields roughly 280,000 clones, about 88% seen once. Trimming cost V 5 bases and J 2 bases; bases outside gene matches: 6. Germline values: CDR1 SGHTA, CDR2 FQGTGA. The CDR3 loop spans 16 amino acids. The sample was peripheral blood. The source is a man between 18 and 35 years old with active or convalescent COVID-19. This chain joins TRBV7-3 and TRBJ2-3; 11 nucleotides line up with TRBD2. This CDR3 reads CASSPGGLAATDTQYF. The CDR3 coding sequence is TGTGCCAGCAGCCCAGGGGGACTAGCGGCCACAGATACGCAGTATTTT. Supplemented by reference TRBV7-3 and TRBJ2-3, the full variable domain reads GAGVSQTPSNKVTEKGKYVELRCDPISGHTALYWYRQSLGQGPEFLIYFQGTGAADDSGLPNDRFFAVRPEGSVSTLKIQRTERGDSAVYLCASSPGGLAATDTQYFGPGTRLTVL.